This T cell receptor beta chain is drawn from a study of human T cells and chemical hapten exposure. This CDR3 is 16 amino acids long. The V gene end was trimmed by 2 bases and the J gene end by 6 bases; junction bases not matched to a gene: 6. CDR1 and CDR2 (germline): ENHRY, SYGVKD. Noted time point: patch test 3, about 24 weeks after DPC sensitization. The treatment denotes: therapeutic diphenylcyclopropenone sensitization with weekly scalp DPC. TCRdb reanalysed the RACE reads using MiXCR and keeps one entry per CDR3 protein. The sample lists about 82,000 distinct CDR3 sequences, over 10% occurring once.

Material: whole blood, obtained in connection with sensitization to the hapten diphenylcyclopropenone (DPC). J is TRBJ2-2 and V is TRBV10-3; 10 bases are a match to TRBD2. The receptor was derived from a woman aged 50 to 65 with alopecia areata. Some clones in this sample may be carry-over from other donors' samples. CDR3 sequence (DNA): TGTGCCATCAGTGAGAGGAGCGGGAGGGCCGCCGGGGAGCTGTTTTTT. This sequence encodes CAISERSGRAAGELFF.